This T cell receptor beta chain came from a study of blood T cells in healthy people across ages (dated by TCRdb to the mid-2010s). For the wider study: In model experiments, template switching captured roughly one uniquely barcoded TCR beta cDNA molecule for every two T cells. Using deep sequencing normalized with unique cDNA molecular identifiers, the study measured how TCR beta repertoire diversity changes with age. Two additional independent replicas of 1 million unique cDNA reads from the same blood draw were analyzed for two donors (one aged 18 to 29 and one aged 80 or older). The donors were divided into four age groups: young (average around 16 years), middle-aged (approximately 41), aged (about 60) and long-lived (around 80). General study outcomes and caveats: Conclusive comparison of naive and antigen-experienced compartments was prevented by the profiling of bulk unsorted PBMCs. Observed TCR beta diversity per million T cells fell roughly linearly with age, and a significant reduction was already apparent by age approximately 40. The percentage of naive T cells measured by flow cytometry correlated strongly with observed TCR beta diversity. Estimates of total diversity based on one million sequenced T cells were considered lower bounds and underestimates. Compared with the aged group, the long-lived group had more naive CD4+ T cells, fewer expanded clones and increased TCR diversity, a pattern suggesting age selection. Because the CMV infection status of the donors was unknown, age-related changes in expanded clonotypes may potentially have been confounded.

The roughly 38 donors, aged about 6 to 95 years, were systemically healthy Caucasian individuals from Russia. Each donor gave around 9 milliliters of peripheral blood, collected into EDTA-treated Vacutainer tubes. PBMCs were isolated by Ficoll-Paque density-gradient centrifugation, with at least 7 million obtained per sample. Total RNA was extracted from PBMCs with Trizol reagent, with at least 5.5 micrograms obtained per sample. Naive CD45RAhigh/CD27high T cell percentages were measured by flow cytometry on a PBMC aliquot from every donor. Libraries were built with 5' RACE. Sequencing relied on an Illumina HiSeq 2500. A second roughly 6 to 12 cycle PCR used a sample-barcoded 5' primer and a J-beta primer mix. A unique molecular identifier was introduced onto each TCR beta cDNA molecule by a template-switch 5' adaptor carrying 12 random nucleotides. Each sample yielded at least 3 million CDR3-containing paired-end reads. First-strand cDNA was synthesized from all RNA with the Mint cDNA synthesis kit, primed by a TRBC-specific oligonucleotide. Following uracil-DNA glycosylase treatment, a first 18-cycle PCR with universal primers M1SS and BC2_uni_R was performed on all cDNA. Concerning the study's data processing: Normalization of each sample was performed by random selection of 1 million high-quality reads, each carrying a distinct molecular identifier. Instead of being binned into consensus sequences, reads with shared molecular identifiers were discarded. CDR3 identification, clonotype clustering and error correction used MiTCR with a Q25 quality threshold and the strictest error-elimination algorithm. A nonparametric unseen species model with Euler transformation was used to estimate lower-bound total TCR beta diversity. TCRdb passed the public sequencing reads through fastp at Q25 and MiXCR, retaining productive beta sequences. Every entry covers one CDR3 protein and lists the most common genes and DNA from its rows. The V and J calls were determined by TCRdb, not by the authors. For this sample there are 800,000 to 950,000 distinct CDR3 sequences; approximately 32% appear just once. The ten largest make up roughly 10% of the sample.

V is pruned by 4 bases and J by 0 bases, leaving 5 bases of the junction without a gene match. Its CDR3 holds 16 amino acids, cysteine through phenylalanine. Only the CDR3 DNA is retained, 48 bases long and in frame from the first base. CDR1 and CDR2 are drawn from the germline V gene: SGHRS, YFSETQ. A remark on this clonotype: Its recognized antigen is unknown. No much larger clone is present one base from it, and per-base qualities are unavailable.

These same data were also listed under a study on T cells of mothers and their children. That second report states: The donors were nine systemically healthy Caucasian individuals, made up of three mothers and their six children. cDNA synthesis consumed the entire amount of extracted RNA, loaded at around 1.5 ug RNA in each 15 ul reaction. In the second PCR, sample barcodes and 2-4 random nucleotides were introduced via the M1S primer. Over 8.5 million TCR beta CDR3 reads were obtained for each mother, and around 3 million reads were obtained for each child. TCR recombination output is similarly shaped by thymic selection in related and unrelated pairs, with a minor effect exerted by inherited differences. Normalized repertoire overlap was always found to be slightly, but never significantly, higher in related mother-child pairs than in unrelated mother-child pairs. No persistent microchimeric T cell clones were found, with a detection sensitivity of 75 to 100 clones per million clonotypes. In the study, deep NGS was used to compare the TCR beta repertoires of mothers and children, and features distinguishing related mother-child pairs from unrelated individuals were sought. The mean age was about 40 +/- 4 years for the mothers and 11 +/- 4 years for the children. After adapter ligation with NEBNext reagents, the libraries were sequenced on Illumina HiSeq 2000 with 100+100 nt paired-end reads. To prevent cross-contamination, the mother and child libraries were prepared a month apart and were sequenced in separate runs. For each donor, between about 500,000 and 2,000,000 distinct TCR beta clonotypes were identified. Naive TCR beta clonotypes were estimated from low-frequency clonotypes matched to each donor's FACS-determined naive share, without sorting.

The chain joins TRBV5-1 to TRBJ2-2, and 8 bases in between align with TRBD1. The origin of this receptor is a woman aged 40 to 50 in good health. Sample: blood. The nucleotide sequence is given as TGCGCCAGCAGCCCATCAGGGGGCGCGAACACCGGGGAGCTGTTTTTT. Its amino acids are CASSPSGGANTGELFF.